These 14 T cell receptor beta chains were all obtained from the same sample, sequenced in a study of cytomegalovirus exposure and HLA in healthy donors. 13 Jbeta primers and 60 Vbeta primers were used for the PCR. Method: immunoSEQ multiplex PCR; TCRdb's copy keeps in-frame clones and lacks some. The table has a few hundred thousand clones, 65% to 90% seen once. The source material was PBMCs. The receptor set was obtained from a girl aged 10-17 years in good health and CMV-seronegative.

The chain is built from TRBV7-6 and TRBJ2-1; TRBD2 agrees at 8 bases. From germline, CDR1 is SGHVS and CDR2 FNYEAQ. This CDR3 contains 15 residues. V shed 1 base and J 1 base; nucleotides not matched to a gene: 0. DNA of the CDR3: TGTGCCAGCAGCTTAGGCGGGAGGTCCTACAATGAGCAGTTCTTC. It is translated as CASSLGGRSYNEQFF.

The chain uses TRBV6-6 and TRBJ2-7, with 13 bases identical to TRBD2. CDR3 length: 15 amino acids. Trimming at V came to 4 bases and at J to 4 bases, leaving 4 bases not matched to a gene. Germline values: CDR1 MNHNY, CDR2 SVGAGI (reference sequence). CDR3 protein: CASSLGLAGIYEQYF. DNA of the CDR3: TGTGCCAGCAGTTTGGGACTAGCGGGAATTTACGAGCAGTACTTC.

The chain links TRBV5-1 to TRBJ2-5, with TRBD2 identical over 8 bases. CDR1 and CDR2 from the germline V gene are SGHRS and YFSETQ. The CDR3 has 15 residues. V shed 0 bases and J 5 bases; nucleotides not matched to a gene: 6. The CDR3 DNA follows: TGCGCCAGCAGCTTGGAGGGACTAGGGGGGGAGACCCAGTACTTC. It yields the protein CASSLEGLGGETQYF. Using reference TRBV5-1 and TRBJ2-5 for the parts outside the CDR3, the full variable domain is KAGVTQTPRYLIKTRGQQVTLSCSPISGHRSVSWYQQTPGQGLQFLFEYFSETQRNKGNFPGRFSGRQFSNSRSEMNVSTLELGDSALYLCASSLEGLGGETQYFGPGTRLLVL.

CDR3 sequence (DNA): TGCGCCAGCAGCTTGCGGGGAACTACAGGGTCGTCGAATTCACCCCTCCACTTT. This translates into CASSLRGTTGSSNSPLHF. The rearrangement joins TRBV5-1 to TRBJ1-6, with D tentatively TRBD1 (6 bases). The CDR3 sequence is 18 residues long. Germline loops: CDR1 SGHRS, CDR2 YFSETQ. V was cut by 1 base and J by 7 bases, with 21 bases left in between.

This chain joins TRBV5-1 and TRBJ1-5, with D possibly TRBD1 on 5 matching bases. There are 16 residues in the CDR3. Trimming pared 0 bases from V and 4 bases from J, leaving 14 bases between. CDR1 and CDR2 from the germline V gene are SGHRS and YFSETQ. CDR3 amino acids: CASSLGGGFPNQPQHF. In DNA, the CDR3 is TGCGCCAGCAGCTTGGGTGGGGGGTTCCCTAATCAGCCCCAGCATTTT.

The chain uses TRBV27 and TRBJ1-2; no definite D call. From germline, CDR1 is MNHEY and CDR2 SMNVEV (reference sequence). The ends were cut back, 8 bases at V and 5 bases at J, with 27 bases in the middle. The CDR3 consists of 17 residues. The CDR3 nucleotides are TGTGCCAGCTCTAAGAATAGCCACGGGGTTGGAAGTTATGGCTACACCTTC. Its translation is CASSKNSHGVGSYGYTF.

This clone was seen only a few times. This chain links TRBV7-9 with TRBJ2-2; TRBD2 matches at 8 bases. Unmatched junction bases numbered 9, after V lost 3 bases and J lost 6 bases. The V gene's germline CDR1 is SEHNR and CDR2 FQNEAQ (reference sequence). CDR3 size: 16 residues. The CDR3 nucleotides read TGTGCCAGCAGCTTTGTCCCGGGACTAGTCCCCGGGGAGCTGTTTTTT. Translation: CASSFVPGLVPGELFF.

Remarks on this clone: The sample contains more than one DNA sequence encoding this CDR3. V gene TRBV28 combines with J gene TRBJ2-3, with 10 bases lining up with TRBD1. V was clipped by 4 bases and J by 3 bases; unmatched bases: 4. CDR3 length: 15 amino acids. Germline V gene lookup returns CDR1 MDHEN and CDR2 SYDVKM. CDR3 sequence reads: CASSSPGQGTDTQYF. In DNA form, the CDR3 reads TGTGCCAGCAGTTCTCCGGGACAGGGGACAGATACGCAGTATTTT. The variable domain in full, completed from reference TRBV28 and TRBJ2-3, reads DVKVTQSSRYLVKRTGEKVFLECVQDMDHENMFWYRQDPGLGLRLIYFSYDVKMKEKGDIPEGYSVSREKKERFSLILESASTNQTSMYLCASSSPGQGTDTQYFGPGTRLTVL.

Note on this clone: At one boundary the junction diverges from the germline segment, which might be a read error. Other DNA sequences in the sample encode the same CDR3. The CDR3 reads CASGLDRNGYTF. The CDR3 region has the DNA TGCGCTAGTGGTTTGGATAGAAATGGCTACACCTTC. The genes are TRBV12-5 and TRBJ1-2; no definite D call. The V gene's germline CDR1 is LGHNT and CDR2 FRNRAP. The CDR3 totals 12 residues.

There are many counts of this clone. V is TRBV7-9 and J is TRBJ1-2; TRBD1 matches 7 bases. The CDR3 contains 14 residues. Per germline, CDR1 SEHNR and CDR2 FQNEAQ (reference sequence). The ends lost 5 bases at V and 6 bases at J; junction bases unmatched: 9. This chain's CDR3 is CASSPRDSLHGYTF. The CDR3 DNA reads as TGTGCCAGCAGCCCCCGGGACAGCCTCCATGGCTACACCTTC.

As concerns this clone: Within the sample, other DNA sequences also encode this same CDR3. The chain recombines TRBV6-1 with TRBJ1-5; possible D gene TRBD1, 6 bases. The germline gives CDR1 MNHNS, CDR2 SASEGT. Trimming cost V 4 bases and J 2 bases, with 21 bases left between them. The CDR3 has 18 amino acids. The CDR3 sequence: CASSAEDSQALGNQPQHF. CDR3 coding DNA: TGTGCCAGCAGTGCAGAGGACAGCCAGGCTTTAGGCAATCAGCCCCAGCATTTT.

V usage is TRBV9 and J usage is TRBJ2-1, with D perhaps matching TRBD2 (6 bases). The ends were cut back, 3 bases at V and 0 bases at J, with 13 bases in the middle. Germline assignment: CDR1 SGDLS and CDR2 YYNGEE. This CDR3 is built from 16 residues. CDR3 bases: TGTGCCAGCAGCGCCCAGACTAGGAGCTCCTACAATGAGCAGTTCTTC. Its protein is CASSAQTRSSYNEQFF.

V and J are TRBV5-8 and TRBJ1-1, with TRBD1 identical over 9 bases. The length of the CDR3 is 17 residues. The germline V gene has CDR1 SGHTS and CDR2 YDEGEE. Trimming took 4 bases from V and 5 from J; bases not matched to a gene: 15. This CDR3 is CASSMDRGGPKGTEAFF. The CDR3 coding sequence is TGTGCCAGCAGCATGGACAGGGGTGGCCCGAAAGGGACTGAAGCTTTCTTT.

The rearrangement links TRBV30 to TRBJ2-7; 7 nucleotides align to TRBD2. This CDR3 comprises 15 residues. Germline V CDR1 and CDR2: GTSNPN, SVGIG (reference sequence). V dropped 5 bases and J dropped 5; count of bases not matched to a gene: 15. The CDR3: CAWAGLGGSGNEQYF. The DNA for the CDR3 is TGTGCCTGGGCTGGCCTTGGCGGGAGTGGTAACGAGCAGTACTTC.